The TCR beta chain described here comes from a study of cytomegalovirus exposure and HLA in healthy donors. Germline trimming cut 4 bases from V and 8 bases from J; bases unmatched to any gene: 7. CDR3 length equals 14 residues. The V gene's germline CDR1 is SNHLY and CDR2 FYNNEI. General study findings and limits: Per a later analysis, roughly 17,000 TCR beta sequences showed association with HLA alleles at 0.05 false discovery rate.

Concerning this clone itself: Its antigen remains unknown.

In the PCR, 60 Vbeta and 13 Jbeta primers were used. TCRdb keeps only in-frame clones here, not all; method: immunoSEQ multiplex PCR. This table has about 210,000 clones, over 75% appearing once. The specimen was PBMCs. The chain links TRBV2 to TRBJ2-4, with TRBD1 matching 8 bases. This TCR was sampled from a boy between 5 and 17 years old in good health and CMV-seronegative. This CDR3 is CASSGLDRGYIQYF. CDR3 nucleotides: TGTGCCAGCAGTGGGTTAGACAGGGGATACATTCAGTACTTC.